This record covers a single T cell receptor beta chain. Its antigen is currently unknown. The sample belongs to a study of cytomegalovirus exposure and HLA in healthy donors. Study-level findings and limits: From TCR beta sequences, most subjects' HLA-A and HLA-B alleles were reportedly predicted accurately. Available immune exposure information was restricted to CMV serostatus only. According to the study, 160 or so TCR beta chains were cytomegalovirus-associated.

CDR3 length: 14 residues. With 3 bases removed from V and 5 bases from J, the gap between germline ends came to 14 bases. In the PCR, 60 Vbeta and 13 Jbeta primers were used. The repertoire was sequenced with immunoSEQ multiplex PCR; TCRdb's copy has only in-frame clones and lacks some. The repertoire holds 120,000 or so clones, with 70% to 85% as singletons. The material sequenced was PBMCs. The chain links TRBV23-1 to TRBJ2-7, with a possible D match to TRBD2 (6 bases). TRBV23-1 is flagged as an ORF with uncertain function. The source is a man aged 35 to 55 in good health and CMV-seropositive. The CDR3 protein is CASSHKVGGHEQYF. CDR3 DNA sequence: TGCGCCAGCAGTCACAAAGTGGGGGGACACGAGCAGTACTTC.